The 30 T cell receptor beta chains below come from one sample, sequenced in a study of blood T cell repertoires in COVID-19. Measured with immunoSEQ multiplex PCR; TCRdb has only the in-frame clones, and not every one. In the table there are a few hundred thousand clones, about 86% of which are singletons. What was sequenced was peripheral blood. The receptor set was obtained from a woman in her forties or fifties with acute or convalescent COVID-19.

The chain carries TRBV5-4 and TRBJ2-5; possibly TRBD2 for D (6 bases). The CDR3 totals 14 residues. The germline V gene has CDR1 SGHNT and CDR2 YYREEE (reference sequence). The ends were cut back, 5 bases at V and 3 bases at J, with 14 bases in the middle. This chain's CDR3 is CASSWTITEETQYF. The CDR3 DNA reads TGTGCCAGCAGTTGGACTATTACCGAAGAGACCCAGTACTTC.

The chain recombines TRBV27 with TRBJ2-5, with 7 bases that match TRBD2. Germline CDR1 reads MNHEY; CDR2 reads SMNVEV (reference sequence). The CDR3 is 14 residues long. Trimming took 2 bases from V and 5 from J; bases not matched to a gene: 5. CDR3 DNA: TGTGCCAGCAGTTTAAGGCGGGGAGGGGAGACCCAGTACTTC. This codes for CASSLRRGGETQYF.

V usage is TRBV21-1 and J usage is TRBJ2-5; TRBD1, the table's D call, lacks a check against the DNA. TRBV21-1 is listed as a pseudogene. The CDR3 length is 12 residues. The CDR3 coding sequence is TGTGCCAGCACTACAGGGGAAGAGACCCAGTACTTC. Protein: CASTTGEETQYF.

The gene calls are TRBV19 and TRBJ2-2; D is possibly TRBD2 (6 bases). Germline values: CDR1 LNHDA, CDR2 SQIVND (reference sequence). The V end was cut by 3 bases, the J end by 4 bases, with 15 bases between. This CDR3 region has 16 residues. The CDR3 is CASSMTSAQGTGELFF. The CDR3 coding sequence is TGTGCCAGTAGTATGACTAGTGCCCAGGGCACCGGGGAGCTGTTTTTT.

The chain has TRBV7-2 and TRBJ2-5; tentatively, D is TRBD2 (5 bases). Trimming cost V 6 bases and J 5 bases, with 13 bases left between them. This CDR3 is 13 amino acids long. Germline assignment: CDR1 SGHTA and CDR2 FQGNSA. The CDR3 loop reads CASSSGSAETQYF. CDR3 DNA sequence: TGTGCCAGCAGTTCGGGGTCCGCGGAGACCCAGTACTTC.

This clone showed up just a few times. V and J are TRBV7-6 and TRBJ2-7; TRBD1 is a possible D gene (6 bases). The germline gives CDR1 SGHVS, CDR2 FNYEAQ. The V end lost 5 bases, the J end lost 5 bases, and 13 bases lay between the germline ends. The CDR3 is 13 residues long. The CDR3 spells CASSHRDLHEQYF. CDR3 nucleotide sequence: TGTGCCAGCAGCCACAGGGATTTGCACGAGCAGTACTTC.

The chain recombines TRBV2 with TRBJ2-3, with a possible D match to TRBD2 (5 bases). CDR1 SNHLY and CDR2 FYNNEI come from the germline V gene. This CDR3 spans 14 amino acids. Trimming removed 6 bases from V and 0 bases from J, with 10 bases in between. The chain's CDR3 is CASRRVPSTDTQYF. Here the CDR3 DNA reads TGTGCCAGCAGGAGGGTCCCCAGCACAGATACGCAGTATTTT.

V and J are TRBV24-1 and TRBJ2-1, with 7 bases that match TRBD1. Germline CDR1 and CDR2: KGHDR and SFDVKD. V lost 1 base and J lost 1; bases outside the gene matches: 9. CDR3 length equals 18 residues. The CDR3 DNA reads TGTGCCACCAGTGATTTTAACTTGAGGGGGCCGTCCTACAATGAGCAGTTCTTC. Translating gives CATSDFNLRGPSYNEQFF.

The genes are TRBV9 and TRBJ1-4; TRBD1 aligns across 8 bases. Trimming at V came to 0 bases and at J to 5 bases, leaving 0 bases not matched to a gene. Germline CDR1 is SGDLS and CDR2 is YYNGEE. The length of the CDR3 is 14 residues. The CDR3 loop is CASSVGTGNEKLFF. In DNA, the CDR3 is TGTGCCAGCAGCGTAGGGACAGGGAATGAAAAACTGTTTTTT.

CDR3 region: CASSTRQGEAGELFF. DNA of the CDR3: TGTGCCAGCAGCACTCGACAGGGGGAGGCCGGGGAGCTGTTTTTT. This chain links TRBV5-4 with TRBJ2-2; 9 nucleotides match TRBD1. This CDR3 is 15 amino acids long. With V trimmed by 4 bases and J by 6 bases, 7 bases remained unmatched. Germline V gives CDR1 SGHNT, CDR2 YYREEE (reference sequence).

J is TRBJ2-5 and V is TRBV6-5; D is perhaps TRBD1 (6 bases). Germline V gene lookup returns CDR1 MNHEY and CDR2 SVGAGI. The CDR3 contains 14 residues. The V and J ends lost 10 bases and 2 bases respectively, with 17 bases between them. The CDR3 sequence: CANRRGARQETQYF. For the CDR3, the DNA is TGTGCCAACCGCAGGGGCGCTCGACAAGAGACCCAGTACTTC.

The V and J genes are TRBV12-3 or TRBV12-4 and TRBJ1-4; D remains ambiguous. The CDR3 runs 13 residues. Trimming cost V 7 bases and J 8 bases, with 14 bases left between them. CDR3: CASKKAAGEKLFF. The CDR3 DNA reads TGTGCCAGCAAGAAGGCCGCGGGCGAAAAACTGTTTTTT.

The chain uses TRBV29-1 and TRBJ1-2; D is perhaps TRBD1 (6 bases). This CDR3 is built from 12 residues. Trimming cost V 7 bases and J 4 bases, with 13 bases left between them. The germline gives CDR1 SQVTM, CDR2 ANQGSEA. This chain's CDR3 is CSAVGGAYGYTF. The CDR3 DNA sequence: TGCAGCGCTGTGGGGGGGGCCTATGGCTACACCTTC.

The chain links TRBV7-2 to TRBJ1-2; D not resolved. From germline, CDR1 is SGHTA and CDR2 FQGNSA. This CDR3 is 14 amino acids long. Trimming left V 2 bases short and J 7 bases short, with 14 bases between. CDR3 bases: TGTGCCAGCAGCTTACGGCAGGCTGCGGGTGGCTACACCTTC. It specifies CASSLRQAAGGYTF. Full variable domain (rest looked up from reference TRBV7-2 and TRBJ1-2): GAGVSQSPSNKVTEKGKDVELRCDPISGHTALYWYRQSLGQGLEFLIYFQGNSAPDKSGLPSDRFSAERTGGSVSTLTIQRTQQEDSAVYLCASSLRQAAGGYTFGSGTRLTVV.

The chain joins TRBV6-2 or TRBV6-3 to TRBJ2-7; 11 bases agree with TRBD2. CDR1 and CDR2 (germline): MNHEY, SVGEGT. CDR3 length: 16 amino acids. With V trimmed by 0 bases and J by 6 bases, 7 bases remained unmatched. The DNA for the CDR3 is TGTGCCAGCAGTTACTCGAGATATAGCGGGAGGGCCGAGCAGTACTTC. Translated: CASSYSRYSGRAEQYF.

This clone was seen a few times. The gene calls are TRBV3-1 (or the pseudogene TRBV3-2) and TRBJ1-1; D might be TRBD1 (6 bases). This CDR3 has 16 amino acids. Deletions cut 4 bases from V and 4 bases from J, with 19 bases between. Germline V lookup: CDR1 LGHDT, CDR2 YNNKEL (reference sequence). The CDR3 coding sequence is TGTGCCAGCAGCCTGCGCTTCATGGACAGAGCCACTGAAGCTTTCTTT. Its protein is CASSLRFMDRATEAFF.

The CDR3 region is CASSSQDRGDEQYV. CDR3 DNA: TGTGCCAGCAGTTCCCAGGACAGGGGGGACGAGCAGTACGTC. This chain links TRBV6-1 with TRBJ2-7; 10 bases are a match to TRBD1. The CDR3 extends over 14 amino acids. The V segment lost 5 bases and the J segment 5 bases; nucleotides outside the gene matches: 6. Germline V gene sequence: CDR1 MNHNS, CDR2 SASEGT.

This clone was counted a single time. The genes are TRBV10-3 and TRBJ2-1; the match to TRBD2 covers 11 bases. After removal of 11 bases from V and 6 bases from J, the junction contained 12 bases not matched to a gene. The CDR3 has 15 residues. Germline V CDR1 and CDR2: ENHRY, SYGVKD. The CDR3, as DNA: TGTGCCTCCTCCCTGGGACTAGCGGAGTCCAATGAGCAGTTCTTC. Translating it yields CASSLGLAESNEQFF.

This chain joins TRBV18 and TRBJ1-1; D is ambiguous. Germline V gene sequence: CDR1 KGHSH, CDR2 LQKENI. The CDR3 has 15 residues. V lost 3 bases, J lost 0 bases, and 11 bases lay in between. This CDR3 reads CASSPGVTLNTEAFF. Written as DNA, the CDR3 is TGTGCCAGCTCACCGGGCGTCACCTTGAACACTGAAGCTTTCTTT.

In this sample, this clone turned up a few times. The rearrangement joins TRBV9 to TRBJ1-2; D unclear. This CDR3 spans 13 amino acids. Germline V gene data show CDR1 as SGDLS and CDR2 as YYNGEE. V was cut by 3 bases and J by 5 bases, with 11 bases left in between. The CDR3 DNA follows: TGTGCCAGCAGCGGACTACTCGGGTATGGCTACACCTTC. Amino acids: CASSGLLGYGYTF.

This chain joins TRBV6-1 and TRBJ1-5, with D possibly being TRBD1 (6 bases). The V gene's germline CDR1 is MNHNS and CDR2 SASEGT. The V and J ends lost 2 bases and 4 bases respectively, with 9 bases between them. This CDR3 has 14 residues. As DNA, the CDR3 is TGTGCCAGCAGTGAATTGACAGGTAATCAGCCCCAGCATTTT. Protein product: CASSELTGNQPQHF.

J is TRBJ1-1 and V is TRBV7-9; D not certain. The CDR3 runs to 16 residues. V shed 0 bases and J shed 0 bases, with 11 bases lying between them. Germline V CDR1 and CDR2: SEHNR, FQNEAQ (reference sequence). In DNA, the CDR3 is TGTGCCAGCAGCTTAGCTTTTGGCGGAGTGAACACTGAAGCTTTCTTT. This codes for CASSLAFGGVNTEAFF.

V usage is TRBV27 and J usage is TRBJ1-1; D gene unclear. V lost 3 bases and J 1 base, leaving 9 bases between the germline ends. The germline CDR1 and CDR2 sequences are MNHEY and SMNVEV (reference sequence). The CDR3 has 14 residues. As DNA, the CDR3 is TGTGCCAGCAGTTTCGTCCCTAGGAACACTGAAGCTTTCTTT. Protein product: CASSFVPRNTEAFF.

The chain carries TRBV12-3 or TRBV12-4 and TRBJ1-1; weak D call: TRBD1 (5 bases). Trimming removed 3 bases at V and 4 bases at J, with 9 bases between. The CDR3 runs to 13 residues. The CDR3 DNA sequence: TGTGCCAGCAGTTTTCGCGGGGCCACTGAAGCTTTCTTT. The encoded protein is CASSFRGATEAFF.

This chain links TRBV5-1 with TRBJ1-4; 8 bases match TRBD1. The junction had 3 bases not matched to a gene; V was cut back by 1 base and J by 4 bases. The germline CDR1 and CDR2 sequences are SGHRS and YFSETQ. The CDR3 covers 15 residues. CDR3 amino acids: CASSLTGQGNEKLFF. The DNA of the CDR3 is TGCGCCAGCAGCTTGACCGGACAGGGTAATGAAAAACTGTTTTTT.

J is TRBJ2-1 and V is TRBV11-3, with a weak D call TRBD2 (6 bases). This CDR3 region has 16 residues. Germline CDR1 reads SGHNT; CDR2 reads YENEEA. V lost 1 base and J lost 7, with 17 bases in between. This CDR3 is CASSLAPGPAGNEQFF. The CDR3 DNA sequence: TGTGCCAGCAGCTTAGCTCCAGGGCCGGCGGGAAATGAGCAGTTCTTC.

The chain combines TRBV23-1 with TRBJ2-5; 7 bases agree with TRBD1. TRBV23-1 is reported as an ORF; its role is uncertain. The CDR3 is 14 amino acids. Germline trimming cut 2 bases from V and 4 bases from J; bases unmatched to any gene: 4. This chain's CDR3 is CASSQMTGRETQYF. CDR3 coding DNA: TGCGCCAGCAGTCAAATGACAGGGCGAGAGACCCAGTACTTC.

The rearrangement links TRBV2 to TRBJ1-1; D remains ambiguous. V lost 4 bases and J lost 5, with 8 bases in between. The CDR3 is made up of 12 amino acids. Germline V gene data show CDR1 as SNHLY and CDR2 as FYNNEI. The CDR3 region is CASSGGGTEAFF. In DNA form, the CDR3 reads TGTGCCAGCAGTGGCGGTGGGACTGAAGCTTTCTTT.

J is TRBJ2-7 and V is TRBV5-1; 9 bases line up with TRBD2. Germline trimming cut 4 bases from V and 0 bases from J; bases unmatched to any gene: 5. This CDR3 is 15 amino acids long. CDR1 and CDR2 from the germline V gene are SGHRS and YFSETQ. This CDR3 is CASSPFSGGSYEQYF. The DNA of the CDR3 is TGCGCCAGCAGCCCCTTTAGCGGGGGCTCCTACGAGCAGTACTTC.

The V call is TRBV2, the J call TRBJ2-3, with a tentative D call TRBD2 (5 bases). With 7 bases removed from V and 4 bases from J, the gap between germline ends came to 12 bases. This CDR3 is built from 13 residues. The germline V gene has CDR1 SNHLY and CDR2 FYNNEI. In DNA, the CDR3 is TGTGCCAGCAAGGCTAGCAGTTCAGATACGCAGTATTTT. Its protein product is CASKASSSDTQYF.